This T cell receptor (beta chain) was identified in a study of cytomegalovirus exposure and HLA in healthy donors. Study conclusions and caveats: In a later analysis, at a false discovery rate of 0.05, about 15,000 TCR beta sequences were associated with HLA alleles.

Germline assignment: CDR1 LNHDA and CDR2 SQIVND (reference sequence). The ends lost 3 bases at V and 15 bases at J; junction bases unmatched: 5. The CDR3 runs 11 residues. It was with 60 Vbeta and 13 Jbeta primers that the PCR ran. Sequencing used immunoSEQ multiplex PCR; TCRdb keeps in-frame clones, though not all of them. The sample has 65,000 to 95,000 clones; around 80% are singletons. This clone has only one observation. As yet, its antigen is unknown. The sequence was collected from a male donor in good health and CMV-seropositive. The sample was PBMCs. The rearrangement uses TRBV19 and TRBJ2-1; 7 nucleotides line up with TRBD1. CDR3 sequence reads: CASSIDRVLFF. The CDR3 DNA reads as TGTGCCAGTAGTATCGACAGGGTACTGTTCTTC.